A selection of T cell receptor beta chains follows, all from one sample in a study of blood T cell repertoires in COVID-19. Profiled with immunoSEQ multiplex PCR; TCRdb holds only in-frame clones, not every one. The table lists about 220,000 clones, 84% of them singletons. Material: peripheral blood. The receptor source for this set is a man aged 45 to 65 with active or convalescent COVID-19. Each CDR3 is given with its conserved first and last residue. A D gene is named only where the DNA matches it firmly. Rows may omit the clone size; those that give it use once, few, many or a size class.

CDR3: CASSEQGQGGNEQFF; DNA: TGTGCCAGCAGTGAACAAGGACAGGGGGGCAATGAGCAGTTCTTC; D: TRBD1; J: TRBJ2-1; size: .; V: TRBV2
CDR3: CASQAGSEDNEQFF; DNA: TGTGCCAGCCAAGCGGGATCAGAGGACAATGAGCAGTTCTTC; D: TRBD2; J: TRBJ2-1; size: .; V: TRBV11-3
CDR3: CASSQAGASGAQSSYNEQFF; DNA: TGTGCCAGCAGCCAAGCCGGGGCTAGCGGGGCCCAGAGCTCCTACAATGAGCAGTTCTTC; D: TRBD2; J: TRBJ2-1; size: .; V: TRBV4-2
CDR3: CASSLAREETQYF; DNA: TGTGCCAGCAGCTTAGCGCGGGAAGAGACCCAGTACTTC; D: .; J: TRBJ2-5; size: once; V: TRBV7-2
CDR3: CASSIEGSSSPQFF; DNA: TGTGCCAGTAGTATTGAGGGCTCCAGCAGCCCGCAGTTCTTC; D: .; J: TRBJ2-1; size: .; V: TRBV19
CDR3: CASSIGTRTYNEQFF; DNA: TGTGCCAGTAGTATAGGTACCCGAACTTACAATGAGCAGTTCTTC; D: .; J: TRBJ2-1; size: once; V: TRBV19
CDR3: CASSQGGRIYEQYF; DNA: TGTGCCAGCAGCCAAGGGGGGAGGATCTACGAGCAGTACTTC; D: .; J: TRBJ2-7; size: many; V: TRBV16
CDR3: CASSEDAEPYGYTF; DNA: TGTGCCAGCAGTGAAGATGCAGAACCCTATGGCTACACCTTC; D: .; J: TRBJ1-2; size: .; V: TRBV6-1
CDR3: CASSSTSLAGGLQETQYF; DNA: TGCGCCAGCAGCTCCACCTCACTAGCGGGGGGGCTCCAAGAGACCCAGTACTTC; D: TRBD2; J: TRBJ2-5; size: .; V: TRBV5-1
CDR3: CASSLVPGDTEAFF; DNA: TGTGCCAGCAGCTTAGTGCCCGGGGACACTGAAGCTTTCTTT; D: .; J: TRBJ1-1; size: .; V: TRBV7-9
CDR3: CASRPPGGAVGDEQFF; DNA: TGTGCCAGCAGGCCCCCGGGGGGAGCTGTGGGGGATGAGCAGTTCTTC; D: TRBD2; J: TRBJ2-1; size: once; V: TRBV5-4
CDR3: CASSLRSSADTQYF; DNA: TGTGCCAGCAGTTTACGGTCTAGCGCAGATACGCAGTATTTT; D: .; J: TRBJ2-3; size: once; V: TRBV27
CDR3: CASSTPTGPTEAFF; DNA: TGTGCCAGCAGCACCCCGACAGGGCCCACTGAAGCTTTCTTT; D: TRBD1; J: TRBJ1-1; size: once; V: TRBV5-4
CDR3: CASSSTAAGGGGSPLHF; DNA: TGTGCCAGCAGCTCGACCGCTGCAGGGGGCGGAGGTTCACCCCTCCACTTT; D: TRBD1; J: TRBJ1-6; size: .; V: TRBV7-6
CDR3: CASGGPGANTGELFF; DNA: TGTGCCAGCGGGGGTCCGGGGGCGAACACCGGGGAGCTGTTTTTT; D: .; J: TRBJ2-2; size: .; V: TRBV28
CDR3: CASARGGGPYNEQFF; DNA: TGTGCTAGTGCTCGCGGGGGGGGACCCTACAATGAGCAGTTCTTC; D: TRBD2; J: TRBJ2-1; size: .; V: TRBV12-5
CDR3: CASSFTNNNEQFF; DNA: TGTGCCAGCAGCTTTACCAACAACAATGAGCAGTTCTTC; D: .; J: TRBJ2-1; size: .; V: TRBV5-4
CDR3: CASSEGPYQETQYF; DNA: TGTGCCAGCAGCGAGGGGCCGTATCAAGAGACCCAGTACTTC; D: .; J: TRBJ2-5; size: once; V: TRBV9
CDR3: CASSSGLRDSLSPLHF; DNA: TGCGCCAGCAGCTCAGGGTTACGGGACAGCCTTTCACCCCTCCACTTT; D: TRBD1; J: TRBJ1-6; size: few; V: TRBV5-1
CDR3: CASTSRLAGEDQYF; DNA: TGCGCCAGCACCTCTAGACTAGCGGGAGAGGACCAGTACTTC; D: TRBD2; J: TRBJ2-5; size: .; V: TRBV10-1
CDR3: CASTDRSPSISGNTIYF; DNA: TGTGCCAGTACAGACAGGAGCCCTTCGATTTCTGGAAACACCATATATTTT; D: .; J: TRBJ1-3; size: .; V: TRBV19
CDR3: CASGLGQGAETQYF; DNA: TGTGCCAGCGGCCTAGGACAGGGGGCTGAGACCCAGTACTTC; D: TRBD1; J: TRBJ2-5; size: .; V: TRBV6-5
CDR3: CATHPGRITGELFF; DNA: TGTGCCACCCACCCCGGGAGGATCACCGGGGAGCTGTTTTTT; D: .; J: TRBJ2-2; size: once; V: TRBV21-1
CDR3: CASSYEGTGVRQPQHF; DNA: TGTGCCAGCAGTTACGAGGGTACAGGGGTGCGTCAGCCCCAGCATTTT; D: TRBD1; J: TRBJ1-5; size: .; V: TRBV6-2/TRBV6-3
CDR3: CASSPGGAGNTIYF; DNA: TGTGCCAGCAGCCCAGGGGGCGCTGGAAACACCATATATTTT; D: TRBD1; J: TRBJ1-3; size: .; V: TRBV7-3
CDR3: CASSPRGDGNQPQHF; DNA: TGTGCCAGCAGCCCACGGGGGGATGGGAATCAGCCCCAGCATTTT; D: .; J: TRBJ1-5; size: .; V: TRBV6-2/TRBV6-3
CDR3: CASSYAGVDTQYF; DNA: TGTGCCAGCAGTTACGCAGGGGTAGATACGCAGTATTTT; D: .; J: TRBJ2-3; size: once; V: TRBV27
CDR3: CASSLVQGWETQYF; DNA: TGTGCCAGCAGCTTAGTACAGGGGTGGGAGACCCAGTACTTC; D: TRBD1; J: TRBJ2-5; size: .; V: TRBV7-9